The 25 T cell receptor beta chains below come from one sample, sequenced in a study of shared clonotypes between healthy human individuals. Produced via immunoSEQ multiplex PCR; TCRdb's table is partial and in-frame only. The sample lists fewer than 1.4 million clones; about four fifths were seen once. The material sequenced was memory CD4+ T cells from PBMCs. Stated subset: CD45RA-negative fraction. Source of these receptors: a man aged 18 to 30 in good health. Some clones in this sample may be carry-over from other donors' samples.

V and J are TRBV5-1 and TRBJ2-7; 7 nucleotides line up with TRBD2. This CDR3 contains 16 residues. V was pared by 0 bases and J by 3 bases, with 9 bases of the junction left unmatched. Germline V gene sequence: CDR1 SGHRS, CDR2 YFSETQ. The CDR3: CASSLASGTTNYEQYF. CDR3 sequence (DNA): TGCGCCAGCAGCTTGGCGTCCGGGACTACCAACTACGAGCAGTACTTC.

There are many counts of this clone. The chain employs TRBV11-2 and TRBJ1-5; D ambiguous. Germline loops: CDR1 SGHAT, CDR2 FQNNGV. Trimming stripped 5 bases from V and 5 bases from J, with 13 bases between. The CDR3 runs to 14 residues. CDR3 sequence: CASSPSKSDQPQHF. CDR3 sequence (DNA): TGTGCCAGCAGCCCTTCAAAGAGCGATCAGCCCCAGCATTTT.

The chain is built from TRBV28 and TRBJ2-7, with TRBD1 matching 10 bases. The V segment lost 8 bases and the J segment 5 bases; nucleotides outside the gene matches: 15. The CDR3 spans 16 residues. Per germline, CDR1 MDHEN and CDR2 SYDVKM. The CDR3 nucleotides are TGTGCCAGCCGTCTCAATCGACGGACAGGGGGTAACGAGCAGTACTTC. This gives the protein CASRLNRRTGGNEQYF.

The chain couples TRBV28 to TRBJ1-2, with TRBD1 identical over 9 bases. The junction had 9 bases not matched to a gene; V was cut back by 3 bases and J by 7 bases. The length of the CDR3 is 15 residues. Germline CDR1 reads MDHEN; CDR2 reads SYDVKM. Here the CDR3 reads CASSFPGQGRGGYTF. CDR3 DNA: TGTGCCAGCAGTTTCCCGGGACAGGGACGAGGTGGCTACACCTTC.

The rearrangement links TRBV19 to TRBJ2-1; D may correspond to TRBD1 or TRBD2 (5 bases each). Looked up from germline, CDR1 is LNHDA and CDR2 is SQIVND (reference sequence). This CDR3 region has 15 residues. Trimming removed 9 bases from V and 3 bases from J, with 18 bases in between. CDR3 nucleotides: TGTGCCAGCCGCGGCCGGGGCCGCTACTACAATGAGCAGTTCTTC. Its translation is CASRGRGRYYNEQFF.

The V gene is TRBV6-1, the J gene TRBJ1-5; 7 bases align to TRBD1. This CDR3 has 14 amino acids. J was trimmed by 3 bases and V by 7 bases; bases with no gene match: 6. Germline-derived CDR1 and CDR2 are MNHNS and SASEGT. CDR3 protein: CASTEDRVNQPQHF. The CDR3, as DNA: TGTGCCAGCACCGAAGACAGGGTCAATCAGCCCCAGCATTTT.

A note on this clone: A clone one base away is much larger, so this may be a read error. The same CDR3 also results from other DNA sequences found in this sample. This chain uses TRBV7-2 with TRBJ2-5; D not resolved. This CDR3 has 11 amino acids. Germline CDR1 and CDR2: SGHTA and FQGNSA. Trimming pared 3 bases from V and 5 bases from J, leaving 4 bases between. The CDR3 DNA reads as TGTGCCAGCAGCTTCTCCGAGACCCAGTACTTC. It specifies CASSFSETQYF.

The chain recombines TRBV6-5 with TRBJ1-1; D remains ambiguous. Germline-derived CDR1 and CDR2 are MNHEY and SVGAGI. Trimming stripped 8 bases from V and 9 bases from J, with 22 bases between. The CDR3 contains 14 residues. The CDR3 DNA is TGTGCCAGCGCATTAGAGGGAAACAGTTTCAAAGCTTTCTTT. It yields the protein CASALEGNSFKAFF.

The rearrangement uses TRBV6-1 and TRBJ2-4; 10 nucleotides match TRBD1. Germline CDR1 reads MNHNS; CDR2 reads SASEGT. The CDR3 has 14 residues. After removal of 8 bases from V and 5 bases from J, the junction contained 6 bases not matched to a gene. The CDR3 here is CASQRGTGENIQYF. DNA for the CDR3: TGTGCCAGCCAAAGGGGGACAGGGGAAAACATTCAGTACTTC.

V and J are TRBV11-2 and TRBJ1-4; 9 nucleotides align to TRBD1. Losses at the gene ends were 5 bases for V and 3 bases for J; bases not matched to a gene: 10. The CDR3 contains 17 residues. Looked up from germline, CDR1 is SGHAT and CDR2 is FQNNGV. The CDR3 region is CASSRSGTGIANEKLFF. DNA for the CDR3: TGTGCCAGCAGCCGTTCCGGGACAGGGATTGCTAATGAAAAACTGTTTTTT.

The chain links TRBV2 to TRBJ1-1; possibly TRBD1 for D (6 bases). CDR3 size: 11 residues. Germline-derived CDR1 and CDR2 are SNHLY and FYNNEI. The V end was cut by 11 bases, the J end by 7 bases, with 14 bases between. The CDR3 is CAGQGYGEAFF. The CDR3 DNA is TGTGCCGGGCAGGGGTATGGTGAAGCTTTCTTT.

V gene TRBV30 combines with J gene TRBJ2-2, with TRBD1 matching over 8 bases. After removal of 1 base from V and 5 bases from J, the junction contained 0 bases not matched to a gene. The CDR3 covers 13 residues. Germline CDR1 reads GTSNPN; CDR2 reads SVGIG (reference sequence). CDR3 sequence: CAWSDRGTGELFF. The CDR3 nucleotides read TGTGCCTGGAGTGACAGGGGGACCGGGGAGCTGTTTTTT. The variable domain in full, completed from reference TRBV30 and TRBJ2-2, reads SQTIHQWPATLVQPVGSPLSLECTVEGTSNPNLYWYRQAAGRGLQLLFYSVGIGQISSEVPQNLSASRPQDRQFILSSKKLLLSDSGFYLCAWSDRGTGELFFGEGSRLTVL.

About this clone itself: This same CDR3 is encoded by further DNA sequences in the sample. The chain carries TRBV19 and TRBJ2-5; D might be TRBD2 (5 bases). CDR1 and CDR2 (germline): LNHDA, SQIVND (reference sequence). The V gene lost 3 bases and the J gene lost 5 bases, with 7 bases spanning the gap. The CDR3 sequence is 12 residues long. CDR3 coding DNA: TGTGCCAGTAGTATTACGGGGGAGACCCAGTACTTC. Translating it yields CASSITGETQYF.

The chain links TRBV19 to TRBJ2-1, with 8 bases lining up with TRBD2. The trim removed 5 bases at V and 7 bases at J, leaving 13 bases unmatched. The CDR3 consists of 16 residues. Germline V gene lookup returns CDR1 LNHDA and CDR2 SQIVND (reference sequence). Written as DNA, the CDR3 is TGTGCCAGTAGTTCTCAACGGGAGGGCCAGGGGAATGAGCAGTTCTTC. This translates into CASSSQREGQGNEQFF.

A word on this clone: At the DNA level, this CDR3 is encoded by other sequences in the same sample as well. The chain employs TRBV28 and TRBJ1-2, with D hard to call. The CDR3 totals 13 residues. V lost 3 bases and J 0 bases, leaving 5 bases between the germline ends. Per germline, CDR1 MDHEN and CDR2 SYDVKM. CDR3 sequence: CASSLDANYGYTF. DNA of the CDR3: TGTGCCAGCAGTTTGGACGCTAACTATGGCTACACCTTC.

This chain links TRBV5-1 with TRBJ2-7, with D unresolved. CDR1 is SGHRS and CDR2 is YFSETQ in the germline V gene. Trimming took 0 bases from V and 1 from J, leaving 11 bases between them. The CDR3 totals 15 residues. CDR3 region: CASSLGISNSYEQYF. In DNA form, the CDR3 reads TGCGCCAGCAGCTTGGGGATCTCAAATTCCTACGAGCAGTACTTC.

A note on this clone: A read error is possible here, since a much larger clone lies one base away. The chain employs TRBV5-1 and TRBJ2-7; TRBD2 aligns across 13 bases. Germline V gene lookup returns CDR1 SGHRS and CDR2 YFSETQ. CDR3 length: 17 residues. The CDR3 bases are TGCGCCAGCAGCCCAGGACTAGCGGGAGACGGCTCCTACGAGCGGTACTTC. It is translated as CASSPGLAGDGSYERYF.

This clone was seen a handful of times. V and J are TRBV6-1 and TRBJ2-7, with no clear D. Germline V gene data show CDR1 as MNHNS and CDR2 as SASEGT. With 2 bases removed from V and 3 bases from J, the gap between germline ends came to 11 bases. This CDR3 contains 14 residues. The CDR3 spells CASSENYASYEQYF. The CDR3 bases are TGTGCCAGCAGTGAAAATTATGCGAGCTACGAGCAGTACTTC.

The gene calls are TRBV4-2 and TRBJ2-3, with TRBD2 identical over 8 bases. The V gene end was trimmed by 4 bases and the J gene end by 5 bases; junction bases not matched to a gene: 11. Germline V gene data show CDR1 as LGHNA and CDR2 as YNFKEQ. This CDR3 contains 16 residues. In DNA, the CDR3 is TGTGCCAGCAGCCCTTCTAAGGCGGGAGGAATAGATACGCAGTATTTT. Translation: CASSPSKAGGIDTQYF.

Notes on this clone: A much larger clone lies one base from this, so it may be a read error. V usage is TRBV6-1 and J usage is TRBJ1-3; weak D call: TRBD1 (5 bases). The CDR3 consists of 13 residues. The ends were cut back, 7 bases at V and 2 bases at J, with 9 bases in the middle. Per the germline V gene, CDR1 is MNHNS and CDR2 is SASEGT. The CDR3 sequence: CASNQGAGNTIYF. The DNA of the CDR3 is TGTGCCAGCAACCAGGGCGCTGGAAACACCATATATTTT.

This clone turned up a few times. The CDR3 sequence: CASSPADRGRRGYTF. The CDR3 DNA follows: TGTGCCAGCTCACCCGCGGACAGGGGGCGTCGAGGCTACACCTTC. J is TRBJ1-2 and V is TRBV18; 11 bases align to TRBD1. Germline V gives CDR1 KGHSH, CDR2 LQKENI. The J segment lost 8 bases and the V segment lost 3 bases, leaving 8 bases of the junction unmatched. The CDR3 runs to 15 residues.

Concerning this clone itself: A junction boundary mismatches the germline segment, possibly from a read error. The rearrangement joins TRBV4-1 to TRBJ1-6; 8 nucleotides line up with TRBD1. The germline V gene encodes CDR1 MGHRA and CDR2 YSYEKL. The CDR3 is 15 residues long. The CDR3 is CASRRTGGKGSPLRF. CDR3 in DNA: TGCGCCAGCAGGCGCACAGGGGGTAAGGGTTCACCCCTCCGCTTT.

This sequence joins TRBV27 and TRBJ1-5, with 7 bases lining up with TRBD1. The CDR3 is 15 residues long. V gave up 7 bases and J gave up 5 bases; unmatched junction bases: 11. Germline assignment: CDR1 MNHEY and CDR2 SMNVEV (reference sequence). The CDR3 DNA sequence: TGTGCCAGCAAGGAACGACAAGGGGGCGATCAGCCCCAGCATTTT. Encoded protein: CASKERQGGDQPQHF.

V usage is TRBV30 and J usage is TRBJ1-5, with D perhaps TRBD1 (5 bases). V shed 5 bases and J shed 4 bases, with 9 bases lying between them. The CDR3 runs to 12 residues. Germline V gene lookup returns CDR1 GTSNPN and CDR2 SVGIG (reference sequence). The CDR3 region is CAWPGPNQPQHF. The CDR3 bases are TGTGCCTGGCCGGGACCAAATCAGCCCCAGCATTTT.

This clone was counted at least ten times. The chain combines TRBV9 with TRBJ2-7; D could derive from TRBD1 or TRBD2 (6 bases each). With 0 bases removed from V and 4 bases from J, the gap between germline ends came to 11 bases. The germline V gene has CDR1 SGDLS and CDR2 YYNGEE. The CDR3 contains 14 residues. CDR3 nucleotide sequence: TGTGCCAGCAGCGTAGGGGGGGCGCGGTACGAGCAGTACTTC. It specifies CASSVGGARYEQYF.